This passage covers 19 T cell receptor beta chains from one sample sequenced in a study of memory CD4+ T cells and cytomegalovirus serostatus. Using immunoSEQ multiplex PCR, the repertoire was profiled, and TCRdb retains in-frame clones only, with some absent. The sample records 35,000 to 50,000 clones, more than 60% being singletons. The sort gate was single viable CD3+CD4+CD8-CD45RO+ cells for memory CD4+ T cells. The sample was memory CD4+ T cells from blood. Every receptor here comes from an adult in good health and CMV-seronegative.

In this sample, this clone turned up a few times. The rearrangement uses TRBV19 and TRBJ2-3; D unclear. There are 14 residues in the CDR3. Trimming left V 4 bases short and J 1 base short, with 9 bases between. Germline loops: CDR1 LNHDA, CDR2 SQIVND (reference sequence). The CDR3 region is CASSRVIGTDTQYF. The CDR3 bases are TGTGCCAGTAGTAGGGTTATAGGCACAGATACGCAGTATTTT.

The rearrangement uses TRBV19 and TRBJ2-5; TRBD1 aligns across 8 bases. Germline CDR1 is LNHDA and CDR2 is SQIVND (reference sequence). The CDR3 totals 15 residues. V lost 4 bases, J lost 5 bases, and 9 bases stayed unmatched. CDR3 amino acids: CASSSGQGAFETQYF. The CDR3, as DNA: TGTGCCAGTAGTAGCGGACAGGGTGCTTTCGAGACCCAGTACTTC.

The V and J genes are TRBV5-6 and TRBJ2-6; D is unresolved. Per germline, CDR1 SGHDT and CDR2 YYEEEE. The V end lost 4 bases, the J end lost 4 bases, and 9 bases lay between the germline ends. CDR3 size: 14 residues. CDR3: CASSLPAGANVLTF. The CDR3, as DNA: TGTGCCAGCAGCCTACCGGCCGGGGCCAACGTCCTGACTTTC. The full variable domain, in which reference TRBV5-6 and TRBJ2-6 provide the parts outside the CDR3, is DAGVTQSPTHLIKTRGQQVTLRCSPKSGHDTVSWYQQALGQGPQFIFQYYEEEERQRGNFPDRFSGHQFPNYSSELNVNALLLGDSALYLCASSLPAGANVLTFGAGSRLTVL.

This rearrangement joins TRBV15 to TRBJ1-2; D may be TRBD1 (5 bases). The V and J ends lost 5 bases and 5 bases respectively, with 12 bases between them. CDR1 LNHNV and CDR2 YYDKDF come from the germline V gene (reference sequence). The CDR3 is 13 residues long. The CDR3 is CATSGGGKYGYTF. The CDR3 bases are TGTGCCACCAGCGGGGGAGGGAAATATGGCTACACCTTC.

The V call is TRBV9, the J call TRBJ2-1; 8 positions match TRBD2. The CDR3 covers 15 residues. Trimming at V came to 4 bases and at J to 7 bases, leaving 10 bases not matched to a gene. CDR1 is SGDLS, CDR2 YYNGEE, per germline. CDR3 sequence reads: CASSPPGTRGNEQFF. The DNA for the CDR3 is TGTGCCAGCAGCCCTCCTGGGACTAGGGGGAATGAGCAGTTCTTC.

V gene TRBV5-1 combines with J gene TRBJ2-2, with 8 bases identical to TRBD2. Trimming removed 4 bases from V and 7 bases from J; junction bases left unmatched: 12. From germline, CDR1 is SGHRS and CDR2 YFSETQ. The CDR3 runs 16 residues. This chain's CDR3 is CASSPLSGGANGELFF. The CDR3 coding sequence is TGCGCCAGCAGCCCTCTTTCGGGGGGGGCTAACGGGGAGCTGTTTTTT.

V is TRBV29-1 and J is TRBJ2-3; 8 bases match TRBD1. CDR1 is SQVTM, CDR2 ANQGSEA, per germline. J was trimmed by 6 bases and V by 4 bases; bases with no gene match: 12. The CDR3 sequence is 15 residues long. DNA of the CDR3: TGCAGCGTTGTGTTGGGGGACAGGTCGTTCGATACGCAGTATTTT. Translation gives CSVVLGDRSFDTQYF.

In DNA, the CDR3 is TGTGCTAGTGGTTCGGGACAGGGGACCTACGAGCAGTACTTC. This gives the protein CASGSGQGTYEQYF. The chain recombines TRBV12-5 with TRBJ2-7, with 10 bases lining up with TRBD1. Germline V gene data show CDR1 as LGHNT and CDR2 as FRNRAP. J was trimmed by 2 bases and V by 4 bases; bases with no gene match: 2. The CDR3 loop spans 14 amino acids.

This clone was seen more than once but under ten times. This chain uses TRBV14 with TRBJ1-1; D may be TRBD1 (6 bases). Germline CDR1 is SGHDN and CDR2 is FVKESK. Deletions cut 4 bases from V and 7 bases from J, with 22 bases between. This CDR3 comprises 16 residues. CDR3 bases: TGTGCCAGCAGCCCTAGGTCCGGGGGCGGATCGAGTGAAGCTTTCTTT. Protein: CASSPRSGGGSSEAFF.

The rearrangement links TRBV14 to TRBJ1-2; D ambiguous. This CDR3 has 13 residues. The germline V gene encodes CDR1 SGHDN and CDR2 FVKESK. Trimming pared 5 bases from V and 7 bases from J, leaving 14 bases between. The CDR3, as DNA: TGTGCCAGCAGCATATGGATAGGCCGTGGCTACACCTTC. Translating it yields CASSIWIGRGYTF.

A remark on this clone: At the DNA level, this CDR3 is encoded by other sequences in the same sample as well. The J gene is TRBJ1-1, the V gene TRBV30; D is undetermined. Germline V lookup: CDR1 GTSNPN, CDR2 SVGIG (reference sequence). This CDR3 has 12 amino acids. V dropped 3 bases and J dropped 3 bases, with 8 bases sitting between them. The CDR3 reads CAWSGQHTEAFF. Here the CDR3 DNA reads TGTGCCTGGAGCGGGCAGCACACTGAAGCTTTCTTT.

This rearrangement joins TRBV6-6 to TRBJ1-1; D not resolved. CDR1 and CDR2 from the germline V gene are MNHNY and SVGAGI (reference sequence). Trimming stripped 6 bases from V and 0 bases from J, with 8 bases between. CDR3 size: 13 residues. CDR3 protein: CASRGNMNTEAFF. In nucleotides, the CDR3 is TGTGCCAGCAGGGGAAACATGAACACTGAAGCTTTCTTT.

The chain has TRBV7-8 and TRBJ2-2; 7 bases are a match to TRBD1. This CDR3 contains 15 residues. V shed 5 bases, J shed 6 bases, and the junction held 9 bases outside the gene matches. Germline V gives CDR1 SGHVS, CDR2 FQNEAQ. The CDR3 loop is CASSTKTGLAGELFF. The CDR3 DNA reads TGTGCCAGCAGCACGAAGACAGGGCTGGCCGGGGAGCTGTTTTTT.

The gene calls are TRBV7-8 and TRBJ1-2; possible D gene TRBD1, 5 bases. The germline gives CDR1 SGHVS, CDR2 FQNEAQ. There are 17 residues in the CDR3. Trimming stripped 5 bases from V and 8 bases from J, with 27 bases between. The CDR3 DNA sequence: TGTGCCAGCAGCGATAGGGCAGGACCCATCATCGGGGGAGGCTACACCTTC. Translation: CASSDRAGPIIGGGYTF.

V gene TRBV27 combines with J gene TRBJ1-1, with D perhaps matching TRBD1 (5 bases). Trimming removed 6 bases at V and 1 base at J, with 12 bases between. CDR3 length equals 14 residues. Germline V gene data show CDR1 as MNHEY and CDR2 as SMNVEV (reference sequence). CDR3 DNA sequence: TGTGCCAGCAGACTCAGGGCGCAGAACACTGAAGCTTTCTTT. The encoded protein is CASRLRAQNTEAFF.

The rearrangement links TRBV19 to TRBJ2-3; possible D gene TRBD1, 6 bases. In germline, CDR1 is LNHDA, CDR2 SQIVND (reference sequence). V shed 0 bases and J shed 4 bases, with 14 bases lying between them. The CDR3 extends over 16 amino acids. The CDR3 nucleotides read TGTGCCAGTAGTATAGAACGGGGATGGGGGCCAGATACGCAGTATTTT. As protein: CASSIERGWGPDTQYF.

The chain combines TRBV25-1 with TRBJ1-6, with D possibly TRBD1 on 6 matching bases. The V gene lost 10 bases and the J gene lost 7 bases, with 14 bases spanning the gap. The CDR3 has 13 amino acids. Per germline, CDR1 MGHDK and CDR2 SYGVNS. The CDR3 DNA reads TGTGCCACCACAGGGTTCGGAAATTCACCCCTCCACTTT. Translation gives CATTGFGNSPLHF.

The chain carries TRBV6-5 and TRBJ1-4; D remains ambiguous. Per the germline V gene, CDR1 is MNHEY and CDR2 is SVGAGI. The CDR3 contains 13 residues. Between the trimmed V and J ends, which lost 5 bases and 8 bases, there was a span of 12 bases. CDR3: CASSTGNREKLFF. DNA of the CDR3: TGTGCCAGCAGTACCGGGAACCGGGAAAAACTGTTTTTT.

The rearrangement joins TRBV28 to TRBJ2-1; TRBD2 matches at 10 bases. Looked up from germline, CDR1 is MDHEN and CDR2 is SYDVKM. The ends lost 5 bases at V and 12 bases at J; junction bases unmatched: 10. CDR3 length equals 14 residues. The CDR3 region is CASSEQRGGRVQFF. CDR3 DNA: TGTGCCAGCAGTGAACAGCGGGGGGGCAGGGTGCAGTTCTTC. The full variable domain, in which reference TRBV28 and TRBJ2-1 provide the parts outside the CDR3, is DVKVTQSSRYLVKRTGEKVFLECVQDMDHENMFWYRQDPGLGLRLIYFSYDVKMKEKGDIPEGYSVSREKKERFSLILESASTNQTSMYLCASSEQRGGRVQFFGPGTRLTVL.